This T cell receptor beta chain was found in a study of OX40 agonist ivuxolimab in advanced cancers. Overall study context: Prior therapy, whether anti-PD-1, anti-PD-L1 or anti-CTLA-4, was allowed, and 35% to 40% had some.

Patients who had autoimmune disease history or got systemic immunosuppression were left out. Germline V gene sequence: CDR1 SGDLS, CDR2 YYNGEE. This CDR3 region has 13 residues. Trimming removed 5 bases at V and 4 bases at J, with 12 bases between. The repertoire was sequenced with immunoSEQ multiplex PCR; TCRdb's copy has only in-frame clones and lacks some. The data show tens of thousands of clones, under 95% seen once. The receptor was isolated from an adult with an advanced solid tumor such as melanoma, head and neck, liver or kidney cancer. The chain has TRBV9 and TRBJ1-1; weak D call: TRBD1 (6 bases). Source: CD4+ or CD8+ T cells sorted from blood, taken in a trial of the OX40 agonist ivuxolimab. The CDR3 region has the DNA TGTGCCAGCAGTCAGGGACACCTCACTGAAGCTTTCTTT. Translated: CASSQGHLTEAFF.